Listed here is a single TCR beta chain. The data belong to a study of technical replicates of blood from a few donors. The length of the CDR3 is 14 residues. V shed 4 bases and J shed 7 bases, with 17 bases lying between them. In germline, CDR1 is MNHEY, CDR2 SVGAGI. The protocol was immunoSEQ multiplex PCR, while the TCRdb copy is restricted to in-frame clones and leaves out a portion. The sample gives just over 80,000 clones, 95% to 97% of which show up once; just over 0.3% is in the top ten. V and J are TRBV6-5 and TRBJ2-7; possible D gene TRBD2, 6 bases. Input material: T cells isolated from PBMCs. The sequence derives from a human donor in good health. CDR3 nucleotide sequence: TGTGCCAGCAGTTGGGGACGGGAGATTGGGGAGCAGTACTTC. Protein sequence: CASSWGREIGEQYF.